These 7 T cell receptor beta chains were all obtained from the same sample, sequenced in a study of patients and donors after allogeneic stem cell transplantation. TCRdb analysed the RT-PCR reads with MiXCR anew, one entry per CDR3 protein. Here the sample spans about 110,000 distinct CDR3 sequences, around 33% being singletons. Sequencing was performed on blood, either unsorted or a sorted T cell fraction (not recorded which). These receptor sequences come from a human donor who was either an allogeneic HSCT recipient or a stem cell or donor lymphocyte infusion donor (not recorded which). It is not recorded whose cells these are; they may come from a transplant donor.

This clonotype was counted a few times. The rearrangement joins TRBV5-1 to TRBJ2-3; no definite D call. Germline-derived CDR1 and CDR2 are SGHRS and YFSETQ. Between the trimmed V and J ends, which lost 0 bases and 1 base, there was a span of 6 bases. The CDR3 contains 14 residues. DNA of the CDR3: TGCGCCAGCAGCTTGGATGTCGGCACAGATACGCAGTATTTT. It codes for CASSLDVGTDTQYF.

The chain has TRBV10-3 and TRBJ2-4, with D unresolved. Looked up from germline, CDR1 is ENHRY and CDR2 is SYGVKD. Trimming removed 1 base from V and 9 bases from J, with 13 bases in between. This CDR3 has 14 amino acids. CDR3 DNA sequence: TGTGCCATCAGTGAGTATAGGGATCCCGGCATTCAGTACTTC. Protein product: CAISEYRDPGIQYF.

The chain uses TRBV9 and TRBJ2-5; unclear D gene. The CDR3 covers 14 residues. The germline CDR1 and CDR2 sequences are SGDLS and YYNGEE. V gave up 0 bases and J gave up 5 bases, with 11 bases separating them. This CDR3 reads CASSVESLGETQYF. The CDR3 coding sequence is TGTGCCAGCAGCGTAGAATCCCTGGGGGAGACCCAGTACTTC.

At least ten counts were recorded for this clonotype. The DNA for the CDR3 is TGTGCCAGCAGTTCACAGGGGGCCGGCAATCAGCCCCAGCATTTT. It specifies CASSSQGAGNQPQHF. The chain joins TRBV12-3 or TRBV12-4 to TRBJ1-5, with TRBD1 matching over 9 bases. Unmatched junction bases numbered 3, after V lost 4 bases and J lost 2 bases. This CDR3 spans 15 amino acids.

The J gene is TRBJ1-5, the V gene TRBV28, with D unresolved. The CDR3 sequence is 15 residues long. Looked up from germline, CDR1 is MDHEN and CDR2 is SYDVKM. The germline V and J ends were trimmed by 5 bases and 1 base, with 12 bases remaining between them. CDR3 residues: CASSPHTPSNQPQHF. CDR3 bases: TGTGCCAGCAGTCCCCATACACCGAGCAATCAGCCCCAGCATTTT. The full variable domain, completed using reference TRBV28 and TRBJ1-5, is DVKVTQSSRYLVKRTGEKVFLECVQDMDHENMFWYRQDPGLGLRLIYFSYDVKMKEKGDIPEGYSVSREKKERFSLILESASTNQTSMYLCASSPHTPSNQPQHFGDGTRLSIL.

By proportion, this clonotype is medium-sized (0.01 to 0.1%). The rearrangement joins TRBV20-1 to TRBJ1-2, with D unresolved. Germline loops: CDR1 DFQATT, CDR2 SNEGSKA (reference sequence). The CDR3 runs 15 residues. V lost 0 bases to trimming and J lost 6 bases, with 17 bases between them. The CDR3 loop reads CSARDRRASANGYTF. CDR3 DNA sequence: TGCAGTGCTAGAGATCGGAGGGCTTCCGCTAATGGCTACACCTTC.

The rearrangement uses TRBV4-2 and TRBJ2-7, with a tentative D call TRBD1 (6 bases). Trimming left V 4 bases short and J 1 base short, with 11 bases between. This CDR3 has 14 residues. Germline V gene lookup returns CDR1 LGHNA and CDR2 YNFKEQ. CDR3 sequence: CASSRNRDSYEQYF. The CDR3 nucleotides read TGTGCCAGCAGCCGTAACAGGGATTCCTACGAGCAGTACTTC.